This entry describes one TCR beta chain. Its antigen is undetermined. Every isolated RNA sample was fully reverse transcribed, so sequencing captured expressed TCRB transcripts. Sequencing used immunoSEQ multiplex PCR; TCRdb keeps in-frame clones, though not all of them. The table shows over 700,000 clones, with 17% occurring only once. The data originate from a study of beta chain features in type 1 diabetes. Study-wide points: High-TCR-expressing cells could be over-represented by cDNA sequencing.

Germline CDR1 and CDR2: SQVTM and ANQGSEA. Trimming stripped 2 bases from V and 4 bases from J, with 8 bases between. The CDR3 totals 12 residues. The source material was naive CD4+ T cells from blood. This TCR was recovered from a young woman in good health. The genes are TRBV29-1 and TRBJ2-5; tentative D call: TRBD1 (5 bases). CDR3 in DNA: TGCAGCGTTGAAAAGCAGGGAGAGACCCAGTACTTC. Translation gives CSVEKQGETQYF.